These 27 T cell receptor beta chains were all obtained from the same sample, sequenced in a study of T cell changes during pregnancy in multiple sclerosis. Some clones are missing from TCRdb's copy, which holds only in-frame ones; the method was immunoSEQ multiplex PCR. The sample holds 35,000 to 45,000 clones, more than 85% seen once. Sequencing was performed on CD4+ T cells from peripheral blood mononuclear cells, taken after pregnancy. The source of these receptors is a female donor in good health, enrolled as a control in a pregnancy study.

The chain has TRBV5-4 and TRBJ1-4; the D gene is possibly TRBD1 (5 bases). Per the germline V gene, CDR1 is SGHNT and CDR2 is YYREEE (reference sequence). V lost 0 bases to trimming and J lost 7 bases, with 10 bases between them. This CDR3 contains 14 residues. This CDR3 is CASSLEGNGEKLFF. In DNA form, the CDR3 reads TGTGCCAGCAGCTTGGAGGGGAACGGTGAAAAACTGTTTTTT.

This clone was observed a few times. This sequence joins TRBV7-7 and TRBJ2-7; TRBD2 agrees at 10 bases. V was clipped by 2 bases and J by 5 bases; unmatched bases: 0. Germline-derived CDR1 and CDR2 are SSHAT and FNYEAQ (reference sequence). The CDR3 contains 13 residues. CDR3 amino acids: CASSLSGGDEQYF. For the CDR3, the DNA is TGTGCCAGCAGCTTAAGCGGGGGGGACGAGCAGTACTTC.

This clone was observed once. The chain uses TRBV5-5 and TRBJ1-6; D is unclear. This CDR3 comprises 15 residues. Germline-derived CDR1 and CDR2 are SGHKS and YYEKEE (reference sequence). Trimming took 4 bases from V and 4 from J, leaving 12 bases between them. The CDR3 is CASSTQSQYNSPLHF. CDR3 nucleotides: TGTGCCAGCAGCACACAGTCCCAGTATAATTCACCCCTCCACTTT.

This clone turned up a few times. The CDR3 here is CASSLRTGHSPLHF. The CDR3 bases are TGTGCCAGCAGTTTGCGGACAGGGCATTCACCCCTCCACTTT. The rearrangement links TRBV27 to TRBJ1-6; TRBD1 matches at 8 bases. CDR3 length: 14 amino acids. From germline, CDR1 is MNHEY and CDR2 SMNVEV (reference sequence). The J segment lost 8 bases and the V segment lost 3 bases, leaving 3 bases of the junction unmatched.

This clone was detected only a few times. The chain combines TRBV7-9 with TRBJ1-2; a weak D match, TRBD1 (6 bases). The CDR3 covers 12 residues. The germline V and J ends were trimmed by 4 bases and 6 bases, with 9 bases remaining between them. The germline CDR1 and CDR2 sequences are SEHNR and FQNEAQ (reference sequence). In DNA form, the CDR3 reads TGTGCCAGCAGCTATCGACAGGATGGCTACACCTTC. Translating gives CASSYRQDGYTF.

The chain combines TRBV15 with TRBJ2-4; possible D gene TRBD1, 6 bases. Trimming removed 0 bases from V and 1 base from J, with 13 bases in between. CDR1 LNHNV and CDR2 YYDKDF come from the germline V gene (reference sequence). This CDR3 spans 17 amino acids. CDR3 residues: CATSRDGSGEAKNIQYF. The CDR3 DNA follows: TGTGCCACCAGCAGAGATGGTTCAGGGGAGGCCAAAAACATTCAGTACTTC.

This chain joins TRBV10-1 and TRBJ1-5; D call uncertain. From germline, CDR1 is WNHNN and CDR2 SYGVQD (reference sequence). Trimming left V 3 bases short and J 0 bases short, with 3 bases between. The length of the CDR3 is 13 residues. The CDR3 DNA is TGCGCCAGCAGTGACAGTAGCAATCAGCCCCAGCATTTT. Its protein is CASSDSSNQPQHF.

The genes are TRBV2 and TRBJ2-2, with D possibly TRBD2 on 5 matching bases. Germline V lookup: CDR1 SNHLY, CDR2 FYNNEI. V was clipped by 6 bases and J by 4 bases, with 15 bases between them. CDR3 length equals 15 residues. This CDR3 reads CASRVLRGSTGELFF. In DNA, the CDR3 is TGTGCCAGCAGGGTCTTACGGGGAAGCACCGGGGAGCTGTTTTTT.

The chain links TRBV5-6 to TRBJ2-3; maybe TRBD2 (5 bases). With 0 bases removed from V and 3 bases from J, the gap between germline ends came to 5 bases. The CDR3 consists of 13 residues. Germline V gene data show CDR1 as SGHDT and CDR2 as YYEEEE. The CDR3 reads CASSLGLTDTQYF. The CDR3 DNA sequence: TGTGCCAGCAGCTTGGGACTAACAGATACGCAGTATTTT.

This clone was detected once. This rearrangement joins TRBV14 to TRBJ1-1; D perhaps matches TRBD1 (5 bases). Trimming stripped 5 bases from V and 4 bases from J, with 17 bases between. CDR3 length: 15 residues. In germline, CDR1 is SGHDN, CDR2 FVKESK. The CDR3 protein is CASSLAPGISTEAFF. In DNA, the CDR3 is TGTGCCAGCAGCTTGGCGCCAGGGATAAGCACTGAAGCTTTCTTT.

The rearrangement joins TRBV28 to TRBJ2-1, with 8 bases identical to TRBD2. V shed 2 bases and J 2 bases; nucleotides not matched to a gene: 8. The CDR3 consists of 17 residues. CDR1 MDHEN and CDR2 SYDVKM come from the germline V gene. CDR3 sequence reads: CASSLTSGVGAYNEQFF. The DNA for the CDR3 is TGTGCCAGCAGTTTAACTAGCGGAGTGGGGGCCTACAATGAGCAGTTCTTC.

V usage is TRBV5-4 and J usage is TRBJ2-1, with 8 bases that match TRBD2. V shed 0 bases, J shed 2 bases, and the junction held 1 base outside the gene matches. Looked up from germline, CDR1 is SGHNT and CDR2 is YYREEE (reference sequence). The CDR3 spans 15 residues. CDR3 DNA: TGTGCCAGCAGCTTGGGCGGGGGGACCTACAATGAGCAGTTCTTC. Its protein product is CASSLGGGTYNEQFF. Together with reference TRBV5-4 and TRBJ2-1, the CDR3 gives the full variable domain: ETGVTQSPTHLIKTRGQQVTLRCSSQSGHNTVSWYQQALGQGPQFIFQYYREEENGRGNFPPRFSGLQFPNYSSELNVNALELDDSALYLCASSLGGGTYNEQFFGPGTRLTVL.

The V and J genes are TRBV11-3 and TRBJ2-1; TRBD2 agrees at 16 bases. V dropped 5 bases and J dropped 7; count of bases not matched to a gene: 8. CDR1 SGHNT and CDR2 YENEEA come from the germline V gene. The CDR3 extends over 17 amino acids. CDR3 sequence: CASSPGTSGGAWNEQFF. DNA of the CDR3: TGTGCCAGCAGCCCCGGGACTAGCGGGGGGGCATGGAATGAGCAGTTCTTC.

This CDR3 reads CASSWGQGQNQPQHF. In DNA, the CDR3 is TGTGCCAGCAGTTGGGGACAGGGACAGAATCAGCCCCAGCATTTT. V gene TRBV7-2 combines with J gene TRBJ1-5; 9 bases fit TRBD1. The V segment lost 6 bases and the J segment 4 bases; nucleotides outside the gene matches: 7. The CDR3 runs to 15 residues. Germline V gene lookup returns CDR1 SGHTA and CDR2 FQGNSA.

The chain couples TRBV7-8 to TRBJ2-7, with TRBD2 as a possible D gene (6 bases). The germline V gene has CDR1 SGHVS and CDR2 FQNEAQ. Trimming pared 5 bases from V and 2 bases from J, leaving 19 bases between. This CDR3 is 16 amino acids long. DNA of the CDR3: TGTGCCAGCAGCCCCCTACCAGGGCGGGGAACCTACGAGCAGTACTTC. Encoded protein: CASSPLPGRGTYEQYF.

The V gene is TRBV9, the J gene TRBJ2-7, with 9 bases aligning to TRBD1. From germline, CDR1 is SGDLS and CDR2 YYNGEE. This CDR3 has 15 amino acids. V trimming: 1 base; J trimming: 6 bases; junction bases outside the gene matches: 8. In nucleotides, the CDR3 is TGTGCCAGCAGCGTATCAGGGACAGGGTCTGTCGAGCAGTACTTC. Translating it yields CASSVSGTGSVEQYF. The variable domain in full, with the rest retrieved from reference TRBV9 and TRBJ2-7, is DSGVTQTPKHLITATGQRVTLRCSPRSGDLSVYWYQQSLDQGLQFLIQYYNGEERAKGNILERFSAQQFPDLHSELNLSSLELGDSALYFCASSVSGTGSVEQYFGPGTRLTVT.

The rearrangement links TRBV5-4 to TRBJ2-7, with D tentatively TRBD1 (5 bases). Germline assignment: CDR1 SGHNT and CDR2 YYREEE (reference sequence). This CDR3 spans 16 amino acids. The V end lost 5 bases, the J end lost 2 bases, and 20 bases lay between the germline ends. The CDR3 DNA reads TGTGCCAGCAGTCCTCAGTCCCCACCGACAGCCTACGAGCAGTACTTC. Amino acids: CASSPQSPPTAYEQYF.

V gene TRBV7-9 combines with J gene TRBJ2-7; 8 bases match TRBD2. CDR3 size: 15 residues. Germline CDR1 and CDR2: SEHNR and FQNEAQ (reference sequence). V lost 1 base, J lost 6 bases, and 8 bases stayed unmatched. The CDR3 DNA is TGTGCCAGCAGCTTAGTTCCAGCGGGGGTAGGCGAGCAGTACTTC. It encodes CASSLVPAGVGEQYF. Combining the CDR3 with reference TRBV7-9 and TRBJ2-7 gives the whole variable domain DTGVSQNPRHKITKRGQNVTFRCDPISEHNRLYWYRQTLGQGPEFLTYFQNEAQLEKSRLLSDRFSAERPKGSFSTLEIQRTEQGDSAMYLCASSLVPAGVGEQYFGPGTRLTVT.

A few counts support this clone. The CDR3 protein is CASTPLGTGAYGYTF. The CDR3 DNA sequence: TGTGCCAGCACCCCCTTAGGCACAGGGGCATACGGCTACACCTTC. V gene TRBV7-9 combines with J gene TRBJ1-2, with 7 bases aligning to TRBD1. The CDR3 extends over 15 amino acids. J gave up 8 bases and V 7 bases, and 16 bases lay outside the gene matches. Germline CDR1 SEHNR, CDR2 FQNEAQ (reference sequence).

This chain uses TRBV28 with TRBJ1-5; TRBD1 matches 7 bases. V trimming: 10 bases; J trimming: 6 bases; junction bases outside the gene matches: 9. This CDR3 has 13 residues. CDR1 and CDR2 (germline): MDHEN, SYDVKM. The CDR3 region is CATNTGDVQPQHF. CDR3 in DNA: TGTGCCACCAACACAGGGGACGTTCAGCCCCAGCATTTT.

The chain joins TRBV9 to TRBJ2-1; TRBD2 aligns across 9 bases. Losses at the gene ends were 4 bases for V and 3 bases for J; bases not matched to a gene: 11. The CDR3 contains 17 residues. Germline CDR1 and CDR2: SGDLS and YYNGEE. The CDR3 nucleotides are TGTGCCAGCAGCCCAGCTCGGTGGCGGGAGGGCTACAATGAGCAGTTCTTC. As protein: CASSPARWREGYNEQFF.

The CDR3 region has the DNA TGTGCCAGCAGCTTAGAGGAACCTACGTACGAGCAGTACTTC. Translation gives CASSLEEPTYEQYF. V gene TRBV5-6 combines with J gene TRBJ2-7; D not certain. Per the germline V gene, CDR1 is SGHDT and CDR2 is YYEEEE. The V end was cut by 2 bases, the J end by 4 bases, with 13 bases between. The CDR3 spans 14 residues.

The chain is built from TRBV27 and TRBJ2-7; a weak D match, TRBD2 (6 bases). V was shortened by 3 bases and J by 4 bases, with 13 bases between the two germline ends. This CDR3 has 14 residues. Germline V gives CDR1 MNHEY, CDR2 SMNVEV (reference sequence). This CDR3 reads CASSLVAGRYEQYF. DNA of the CDR3: TGTGCCAGCAGTTTGGTCGCAGGGAGGTACGAGCAGTACTTC.

V gene TRBV11-3 combines with J gene TRBJ2-1, with D possibly matching TRBD1 (5 bases). Germline loops: CDR1 SGHNT, CDR2 YENEEA. Trimming took 3 bases from V and 10 from J, leaving 16 bases between them. There are 14 residues in the CDR3. CDR3 loop: CASSFLYWAGEQFF. As DNA, the CDR3 is TGTGCCAGCAGCTTCCTTTATTGGGCAGGGGAGCAGTTCTTC.

This rearrangement joins TRBV18 to TRBJ1-1; 7 bases are a match to TRBD1. CDR3 size: 14 residues. The V gene end was trimmed by 6 bases and the J gene end by 6 bases; junction bases not matched to a gene: 10. Germline V gene lookup returns CDR1 KGHSH and CDR2 LQKENI. This chain's CDR3 is CASSPARGTSEAFF. Here the CDR3 DNA reads TGTGCCAGCTCCCCAGCCAGGGGGACATCTGAAGCTTTCTTT.

The V call is TRBV28, the J call TRBJ1-4, with 8 bases matching TRBD1. CDR1 is MDHEN, CDR2 SYDVKM, per germline. The CDR3 length is 14 residues. J gave up 7 bases and V 6 bases, and 7 bases lay outside the gene matches. The CDR3, as DNA: TGTGCCAGCAGCTATGGACAGGGAACTGAAAAACTGTTTTTT. Amino acids: CASSYGQGTEKLFF.

This clone was observed a handful of times. The chain uses TRBV1 and TRBJ1-3; the DNA was not compared with TRBD1, the D call given in the table. TRBV1 is annotated as a pseudogene. This CDR3 is built from 14 residues. In DNA, the CDR3 is TGCACCAGCAGCCAAGCACAGGGACGAAACACCATATATTTT. Encoded protein: CTSSQAQGRNTIYF.